This TCR beta chain emerged from a study of shared clonotypes between healthy human individuals. Study as a whole: In total, the donors were two women and a few men aged 18 to 49.

Libraries were prepared by immunoSEQ multiplex PCR; TCRdb keeps only in-frame clonotypes and omits some of them. The sample includes 2 million to 2.5 million clones, 93% of them seen just once. Comment on this clone: Its antigen is unknown.

Whole-study findings and limits: The low donor count limited represented genetic and exposure-history diversity.

The sequence derives from a young man in good health. Some clones in this sample may be carry-over from other donors' samples. The sample taken for sequencing was naive CD4+ T cells from PBMCs. The subset here: CD45RA+ positively selected.

The CDR3 nucleotides read TGCGCCAGCAGTCTCGGGACACCCACATCACCCCAGCATTTT. This gives the protein CASSLGTPTSPQHF. V and J are TRBV10-1 and TRBJ1-5; D is possibly TRBD1 (6 bases). The CDR3 runs 14 residues. Per the germline V gene, CDR1 is WNHNN and CDR2 is SYGVQD (reference sequence). V lost 5 bases and J lost 10, with 18 bases in between.